This TCR beta chain was sequenced for a study of regulatory T cells in long-lasting Graves disease. Looking at the study overall: New Graves' disease cases had less than 3 months of antithyroid drugs. Study observations and caveats: Sharing of public clonotypes was greater in persistent patients (about 3,000) than in new patients (966).

According to the study, TCR beta libraries were built with iRepertoire HTBI primers and CDR3-region Arm-PCR. In the authors' workflow: Spanning all samples, the identified segments comprised some 60 TRBV and around 15 TRBJ. TCRdb re-derived calls from the multiplex PCR reads in MiXCR, one entry per CDR3 protein. The V and J calls reflect TCRdb's pipeline rather than the authors' work. This sample has about 560,000 distinct CDR3 sequences, with about 16% found just once. This clonotype was detected many times. The antigen is undetermined. Time point indicated: newly diagnosed GD, antithyroid drugs for less than 3 months. Construction of the TCR library relied on RNA isolated from PBMCs. CDR3 length: 15 amino acids. Germline CDR1 is SGHVS and CDR2 is FNYEAQ. Trimming removed 4 bases from V and 5 bases from J, with 18 bases in between. These same records also appear under a second study, on T cells in Graves' hyperthyroidism and ophthalmopathy. This second study says: Stable hyperthyroidism was told apart from ophthalmopathy by a model built on 13 V-J features.

This TCR derives from a man younger than 35 with Graves disease. The material was peripheral blood mononuclear cells (PBMCs), obtained at new diagnosis, from a patient treated with antithyroid drugs. This chain uses TRBV7-6 with TRBJ2-7; no firm D call. The CDR3 reads CASSSPLSGFNEQYF. The CDR3 DNA reads as TGTGCCAGCAGCTCCCCTTTATCCGGGTTCAACGAGCAGTACTTC.